Sequencing of this T cell receptor (beta chain) was carried out in a study of graft-versus-host responses after intestinal transplantation. Study summary: The whole recipient group had anti-thymocyte globulin induction followed by tacrolimus and steroids for around three years. Study results and caveats: Researchers found GvH clones in recipient marrow, and some showed up first in ileum or blood. Peak circulating GvH clone levels tracked with early post-transplant HvG declines. High graft-versus-host to host-versus-graft T cell clonal ratios marked allografts of patients with graft-donor macrochimerism.

Clones were sequenced by immunoSEQ multiplex PCR, and TCRdb holds only the in-frame ones, with some missing. The sample records roughly 99,000 clones, 85% to 95% being singletons. Note on this clone: Antigen specificity is unknown.

The CDR3 totals 14 residues. Trimming removed 0 bases from V and 2 bases from J, with 7 bases in between. Germline V lookup: CDR1 SGHRS, CDR2 YFSETQ. The chain uses TRBV5-1 and TRBJ2-3; D gene uncertain. This clonotype was sampled from a human donor who was the organ donor for an intestinal transplant. The material was unstimulated CD8+ T cells sorted from spleen or lymph node cells, obtained before transplant. This chain's CDR3 is CASSLVLDTDTQYF. CDR3 DNA sequence: TGCGCCAGCAGCTTGGTTTTAGACACAGATACGCAGTATTTT.